There are a few counts of the clone carrying this T cell receptor beta chain. Specified time point: pre-sensitization, week 0. Treatment described: therapeutic diphenylcyclopropenone sensitization with weekly scalp DPC. The study drew its donors from alopecia patients who were 18 to 70 years old and suitable for DPC. MiXCR, applied by TCRdb to the RACE reads, yields one record per CDR3 protein. The top ten clones hold around 2.6% of a sample with about 380,000 distinct CDR3 sequences, less than 6.5% of them seen once. The data belong to a study of human T cells and chemical hapten exposure. Background on the study: For the roughly 23-week duration of the study, patients were given weekly doses of diphenylcyclopropenone on the scalp. Chiefly female patients presented with alopecia areata, totalis or universalis. There were per-sample TCR yield variations, arising mainly from small pooled library volume differences.

The starting material was whole blood, obtained in connection with sensitization to the hapten diphenylcyclopropenone (DPC). This clonotype was obtained from a woman aged 45 to 65 with alopecia areata. Some clones in this sample may be carry-over from other donors' samples.

The CDR3 coding sequence is TGTGCCAGCAGTCCGGGACACCGGGGCGCTGAAGCTTTCTTT. Its translation is CASSPGHRGAEAFF. The chain couples TRBV27 to TRBJ1-1; possibly TRBD1 for D (6 bases). With 5 bases removed from V and 6 bases from J, the gap between germline ends came to 16 bases. The CDR3 loop spans 14 amino acids. From germline, CDR1 is MNHEY and CDR2 SMNVEV (reference sequence).